These T cell receptor beta chains were read from a single sample in a study of blood T cell repertoires in COVID-19. Measured with immunoSEQ multiplex PCR; TCRdb has only the in-frame clones, and not every one. The repertoire includes over 250,000 clones, 85% of them detected once, and 10% to 15% sits in the top ten. Sequenced sample: peripheral blood. The receptor source for this set is a human donor in a cohort sampled during active COVID-19. CDR3s include the opening cysteine and the closing phenylalanine or tryptophan. The size entry is marked missing in some rows and otherwise reads once, few, many or a size class.

15	TRBV28	once	CASSLSGTGASPLHF
16	TRBV28	.	CASSPGLAGRTDTQYF
15	TRBV6-1	.	CASSEPGQLTDTQYF
13	TRBV18	.	CASSPPSGDTQYF
14	TRBV28	.	CASIPRGSTDTQYF
14	TRBV11-3	.	CASSLGTAGNTIYF
15	TRBV6-1	.	CASSEPLTSRNEQFF
15	TRBV7-9	.	CASSSPVPTYTEAFF
11	TRBV6-5	once	CASTAGYEQYF
16	TRBV24-1	.	CATSPPIPPGTHEQFF
16	TRBV9	.	CASSRLAGEGTDTQYF
13	TRBV5-1	.	CASSLGQGNGYTF
18	TRBV6-1	once	CASSEAIGGGGRNQPQHF
14	TRBV10-1	.	CASRAKGQPPGLYF
13	TRBV7-2	.	CASSRDFPYEQYF
14	TRBV10-1	.	CASSRTSGDNEQFF
16	TRBV14	.	CASSPLAGEDRETQYF
16	TRBV7-2	.	CASTFVGTSASNEQFF
15	TRBV9	.	CASSMGQGANQPQHF
14	TRBV4-3	.	CASSQSQGAQPQHF
17	TRBV5-1	once	CASSLGSETVAGNTIYF
13	TRBV19	.	CALEGNYGNTIYF
14	TRBV7-2	.	CASSSDRGAEPQHF
12	TRBV29-1	.	CSVDQGTDTQYF
14	TRBV2	few	CASTENLVAGEQYF
15	TRBV19	.	CASSMTSGSADTQYF
14	TRBV12-5	.	CASGRSGAQGTQYF
11	TRBV29-1	.	CSVIQGRGYTF
12	TRBV28	.	CASSQDNQPQHF
15	TRBV10-1	.	CASSELYRDSDTQYF
15	TRBV5-8	.	CASSPTGGLYNEQFF
13	TRBV7-8	.	CASRRTGQVEAFF
14	TRBV10-3	.	CATGHPGGTDTQYF
12	TRBV27	.	CASRGSSYEQYF
14	TRBV7-2	.	CASSIPVPNSPLHF
14	TRBV5-6	.	CASSFTGVVYGYTF
14	TRBV7-9	.	CASSLRGLANEQFF
11	TRBV20-1	once	CSAREGLTQYF
13	TRBV14	.	CASSQDLADTQYF
14	TRBV5-6	.	CASSLGYRDNSQFF
15	TRBV25-1	few	CASSGRQGASSPLHF
14	TRBV3-1/TRBV3-2	.	CASSDYLDTGELFF
14	TRBV27	.	CASMPYGDGETQYF
16	TRBV15	.	CATSRGPHPSYNEQFF
15	TRBV5-4	.	CASSSPGTQGGKQFF
14	TRBV3-1/TRBV3-2	once	CASSSGLSSYEQYF
13	TRBV4-1	.	CASSWRESDTQYF
17	TRBV7-6	.	CASSLGLWDSGTNEQFF
16	TRBV7-8	.	CASSLAAAGAGDTQYF
15	TRBV19	.	CASSTRTSGIYEQYF
18	TRBV19	.	CASSISVLGGGWLETQYF
19	TRBV6-1	once	CASSAPGLAGPSSYNEQFF
15	TRBV27	.	CASRLQAASTDTQYF